This T cell receptor (beta chain) was captured by sequencing in a study of blood T cell repertoires in COVID-19. Whole-study context: The United States, Italy and Spain were the sources of the acute and convalescent COVID-19 samples. T cells, B-cell-depleted T cells, or PBMCs provided the cDNA or gDNA that served as material.

CDR1 and CDR2 from the germline V gene are SGHAT and FQNNGV. Trimming took 6 bases from V and 2 from J; bases not matched to a gene: 5. The CDR3 covers 14 residues. In the source study's methods: Quantification of nucleated cells was approximated via reference gene primer amplification. Sequenced by immunoSEQ multiplex PCR; TCRdb stores in-frame clones only, minus some. V, J and clone size are taken as reported in that table, and D and trimming were inferred from the DNA itself. Of approximately 140,000 clones in the sample, 70% to 85% were seen once. The chain joins TRBV11-2 to TRBJ1-1, with 8 bases lining up with TRBD1. The receptor was isolated from a woman aged 80 or over with acute or convalescent COVID-19. What was sequenced was peripheral blood. The DNA of the CDR3 is TGTGCCAGCAGACAGACAGGGGAAAACACTGAAGCTTTCTTT. It codes for CASRQTGENTEAFF.